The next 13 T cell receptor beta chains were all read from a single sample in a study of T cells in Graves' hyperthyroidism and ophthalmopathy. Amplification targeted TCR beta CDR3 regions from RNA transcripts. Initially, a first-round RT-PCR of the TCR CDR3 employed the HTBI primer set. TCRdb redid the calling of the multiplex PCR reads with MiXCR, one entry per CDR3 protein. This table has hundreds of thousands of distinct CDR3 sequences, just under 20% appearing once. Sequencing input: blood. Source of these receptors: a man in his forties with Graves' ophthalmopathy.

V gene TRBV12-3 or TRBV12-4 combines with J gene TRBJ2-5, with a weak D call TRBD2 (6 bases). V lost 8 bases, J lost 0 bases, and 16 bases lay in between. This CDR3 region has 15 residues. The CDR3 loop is CASASRGGNQETQYF. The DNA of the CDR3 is TGTGCCAGCGCCTCTCGGGGCGGGAACCAAGAGACCCAGTACTTC.

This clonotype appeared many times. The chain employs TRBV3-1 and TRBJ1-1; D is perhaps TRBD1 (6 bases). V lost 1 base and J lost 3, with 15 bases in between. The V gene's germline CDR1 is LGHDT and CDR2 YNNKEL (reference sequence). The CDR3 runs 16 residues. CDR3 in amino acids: CASSQGPPGVYTEAFF. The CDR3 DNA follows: TGTGCCAGCAGCCAAGGACCCCCAGGGGTATACACTGAAGCTTTCTTT.

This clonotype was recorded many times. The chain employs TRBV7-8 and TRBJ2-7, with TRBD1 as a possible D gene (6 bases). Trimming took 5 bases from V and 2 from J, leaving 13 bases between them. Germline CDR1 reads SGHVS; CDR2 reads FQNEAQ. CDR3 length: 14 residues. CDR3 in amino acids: CASSLGAVAYEQYF. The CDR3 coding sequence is TGTGCCAGCAGCCTGGGGGCTGTAGCCTACGAGCAGTACTTC.

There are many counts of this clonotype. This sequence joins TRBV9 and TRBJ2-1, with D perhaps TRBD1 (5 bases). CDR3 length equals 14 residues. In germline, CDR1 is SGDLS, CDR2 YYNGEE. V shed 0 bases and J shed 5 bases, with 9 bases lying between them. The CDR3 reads CASSVDAGNNEQFF. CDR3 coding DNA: TGTGCCAGCAGCGTAGATGCAGGGAACAATGAGCAGTTCTTC.

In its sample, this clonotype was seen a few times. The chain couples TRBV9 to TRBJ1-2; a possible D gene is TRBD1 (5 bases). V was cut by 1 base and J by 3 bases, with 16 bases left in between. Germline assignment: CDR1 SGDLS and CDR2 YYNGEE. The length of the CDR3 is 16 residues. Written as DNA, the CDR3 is TGTGCCAGCAGCGTACCCCGTACGGGGGGGGACTATGGCTACACCTTC. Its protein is CASSVPRTGGDYGYTF.

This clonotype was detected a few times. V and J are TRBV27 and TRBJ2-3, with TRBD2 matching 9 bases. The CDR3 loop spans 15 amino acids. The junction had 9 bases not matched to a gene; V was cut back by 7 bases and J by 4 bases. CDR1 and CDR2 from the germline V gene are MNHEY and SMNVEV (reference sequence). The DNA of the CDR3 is TGTGCCAGCATTGCTCGCGGGGGGGCCGCAGATACGCAGTATTTT. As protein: CASIARGGAADTQYF.

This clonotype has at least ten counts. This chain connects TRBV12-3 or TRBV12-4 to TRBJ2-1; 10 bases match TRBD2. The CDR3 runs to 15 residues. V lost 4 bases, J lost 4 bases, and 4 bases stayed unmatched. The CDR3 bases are TGTGCCAGCAGTTCAAGCGGGGGGGGTTACAATGAGCAGTTCTTC. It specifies CASSSSGGGYNEQFF.

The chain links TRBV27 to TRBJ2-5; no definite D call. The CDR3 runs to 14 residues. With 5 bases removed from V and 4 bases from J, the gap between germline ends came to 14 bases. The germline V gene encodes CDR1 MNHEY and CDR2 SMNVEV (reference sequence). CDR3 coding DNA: TGTGCCAGCAGTCGCCCCGGGCCTGGAGAGACCCAGTACTTC. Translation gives CASSRPGPGETQYF.

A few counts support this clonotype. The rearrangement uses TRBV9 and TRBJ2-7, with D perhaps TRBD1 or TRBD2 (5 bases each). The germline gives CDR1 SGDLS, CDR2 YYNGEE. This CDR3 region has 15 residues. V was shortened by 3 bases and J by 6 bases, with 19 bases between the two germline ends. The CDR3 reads CASSEQGTRTSEQYF. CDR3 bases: TGTGCCAGCAGCGAACAAGGGACCAGGACCTCCGAGCAGTACTTC.

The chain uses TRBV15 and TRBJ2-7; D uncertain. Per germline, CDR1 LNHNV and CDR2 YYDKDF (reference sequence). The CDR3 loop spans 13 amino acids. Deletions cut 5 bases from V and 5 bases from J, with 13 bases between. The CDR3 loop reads CATSLPWADEQYF. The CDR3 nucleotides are TGTGCCACCAGCCTCCCCTGGGCGGACGAGCAGTACTTC.

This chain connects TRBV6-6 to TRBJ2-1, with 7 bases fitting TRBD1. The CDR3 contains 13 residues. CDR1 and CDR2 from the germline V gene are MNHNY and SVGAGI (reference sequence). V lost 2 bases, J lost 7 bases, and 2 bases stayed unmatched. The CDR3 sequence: CASSYDRVNEQFF. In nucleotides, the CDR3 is TGTGCCAGCAGTTACGACAGGGTGAATGAGCAGTTCTTC.

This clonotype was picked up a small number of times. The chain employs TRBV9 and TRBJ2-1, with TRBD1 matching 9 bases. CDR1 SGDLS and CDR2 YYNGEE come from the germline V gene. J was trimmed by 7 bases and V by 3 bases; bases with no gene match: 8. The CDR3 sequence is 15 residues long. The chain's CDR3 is CASSGGGTGINEQFF. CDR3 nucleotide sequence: TGTGCCAGCAGCGGAGGAGGGACAGGGATTAATGAGCAGTTCTTC. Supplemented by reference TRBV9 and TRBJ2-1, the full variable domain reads DSGVTQTPKHLITATGQRVTLRCSPRSGDLSVYWYQQSLDQGLQFLIQYYNGEERAKGNILERFSAQQFPDLHSELNLSSLELGDSALYFCASSGGGTGINEQFFGPGTRLTVL.

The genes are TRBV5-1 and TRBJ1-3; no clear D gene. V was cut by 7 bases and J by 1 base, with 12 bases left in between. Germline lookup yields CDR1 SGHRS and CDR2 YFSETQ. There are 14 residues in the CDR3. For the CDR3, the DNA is TGCGCCAGCTCCTCCCAGGTTTCTGGAAACACCATATATTTT. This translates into CASSSQVSGNTIYF.